This TCR beta chain was sequenced for a study of T cell repertoires in cytomegalovirus infection. Looking at the study overall: CMV epitopes used comprised recently identified HLA-C-restricted ones and well-studied HLA-B-restricted ones.

About this clonotype: Its cognate antigen is unknown.

TCRdb passed the reads through MiXCR, listing each CDR3 protein once. This sample has 700,000 to 950,000 distinct CDR3 sequences, with 30% to 35% found just once. The junction had 5 bases not matched to a gene; V was cut back by 1 base and J by 0 bases. The V gene's germline CDR1 is SGHVS and CDR2 FNYEAQ. The CDR3 covers 17 residues. The V call is TRBV7-6, the J call TRBJ2-3; 9 bases are shared with TRBD2. The sequences come from cultured CD8+ T cells from PBMCs, collected from culture after CMV antigen stimulation. The TCR comes from a human donor in good health (CMV status not recorded). Some clones in this sample may be carry-over from other donors' samples. In DNA, the CDR3 is TGTGCCAGCAGCTTAGGCCCTAGCGGGGTTAGCACAGATACGCAGTATTTT. It yields the protein CASSLGPSGVSTDTQYF.